These T cell receptor beta chains were read from a single sample in a study of shared clonotypes between healthy human individuals. Libraries were prepared by immunoSEQ multiplex PCR; TCRdb keeps only in-frame clonotypes and omits some of them. The data show about 2,200,000 clones, about 93% seen once. Sequencing used naive CD8+ T cells from PBMCs. All receptors derive from a man younger than 35 in good health. Some clones in this sample may be carry-over from other donors' samples. CDR3s include the opening cysteine and the closing phenylalanine or tryptophan. Fields, in order: D gene, J gene, clone size, V gene, CDR3 protein. D genes are given only for firm matches. Size tells how often a clone was seen (once, few, many) or the class of an expanded clone, and some rows leave it out.

. TRBJ2-2 . TRBV15 CATSPFVEGRTGELFF
. TRBJ2-7 . TRBV28 CASRVWGSTLYEQYF
TRBD2 TRBJ2-1 . TRBV19 CASSMGVAGPLREQFF
. TRBJ2-1 . TRBV9 CASSVRNRANNNEQFF
. TRBJ2-7 . TRBV27 CASSVSRTKYEQYF
. TRBJ2-3 . TRBV11-2 CASSLAERTDTQYF
TRBD1 TRBJ1-5 . TRBV19 CASSIETGLNQPQHF
TRBD1 TRBJ1-1 few TRBV19 CASSIDFQGVTEAFF
. TRBJ2-7 . TRBV7-9 CASSRENEQYF
TRBD1 TRBJ1-2 . TRBV19 CASSSGEGASGYTF
. TRBJ1-1 once TRBV28 CASTTGLILNTEAFF
. TRBJ2-7 . TRBV4-2 CASSQSTWETSYEQYF
TRBD1 TRBJ2-5 . TRBV7-2 CASSSGGKETQYF
. TRBJ1-1 . TRBV11-2 CASSLATEAFF
TRBD2 TRBJ2-1 . TRBV7-2 CASSFRSGRVNNEQFF
. TRBJ2-1 . TRBV2 CASMTASSYNEQFF
. TRBJ2-7 . TRBV2 CASSEASYEQYF
TRBD2 TRBJ2-2 . TRBV4-2 CASSQEVNSGRPLGGELFF
TRBD1 TRBJ1-1 . TRBV9 CASSVAPDRANTEAFF
TRBD1 TRBJ1-5 . TRBV11-2 CASSPGQGPVRHQPQHF
TRBD1 TRBJ2-6 . TRBV28 CASSLRLGTGDGANVLTF
TRBD2 TRBJ2-1 . TRBV10-3 CATQGGTSGRSSGNEQFF
. TRBJ2-7 . TRBV9 CASSVEGPSEQYF
. TRBJ1-1 . TRBV11-1 CASSHRSGTLDTEAFF
TRBD1 TRBJ2-7 once TRBV9 CASSGGQGSHEQYF